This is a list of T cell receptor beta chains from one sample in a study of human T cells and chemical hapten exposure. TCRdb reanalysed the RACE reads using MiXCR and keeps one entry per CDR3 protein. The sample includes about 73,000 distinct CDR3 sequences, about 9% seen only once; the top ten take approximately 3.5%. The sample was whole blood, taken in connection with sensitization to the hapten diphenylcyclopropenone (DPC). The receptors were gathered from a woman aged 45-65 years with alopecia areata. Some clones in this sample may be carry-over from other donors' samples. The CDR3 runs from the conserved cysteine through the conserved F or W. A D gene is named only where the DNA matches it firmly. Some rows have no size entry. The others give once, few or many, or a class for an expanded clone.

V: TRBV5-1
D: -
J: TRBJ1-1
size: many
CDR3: CASSLDVYWANTEAFF
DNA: TGCGCCAGCAGCTTGGACGTGTATTGGGCGAACACTGAAGCTTTCTTT

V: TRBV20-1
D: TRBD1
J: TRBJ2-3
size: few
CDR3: CSAPRTGLTDTQYF
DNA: TGCAGTGCTCCACGGACAGGGTTGACAGATACGCAGTATTTT

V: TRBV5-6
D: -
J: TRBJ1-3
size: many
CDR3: CASSLAGTGNTIYF
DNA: TGTGCCAGCAGCTTGGCGGGCACTGGAAACACCATATATTTT

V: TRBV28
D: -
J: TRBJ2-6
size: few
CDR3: CASSTTGRGANVLTF
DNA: TGTGCCAGCAGTACAACAGGGCGCGGGGCCAACGTCCTGACTTTC

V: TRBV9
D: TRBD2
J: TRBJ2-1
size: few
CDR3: CASSVELRTSGSNEQFF
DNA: TGTGCCAGCAGCGTAGAGCTAAGGACTAGCGGGAGCAATGAGCAGTTCTTC

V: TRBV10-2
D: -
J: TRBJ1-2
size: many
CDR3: CASSPDRHPSYGYTF
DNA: TGCGCCAGCAGCCCTGACAGACACCCTAGCTATGGCTACACCTTC

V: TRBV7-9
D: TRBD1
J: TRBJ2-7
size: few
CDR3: CASSLVGTVIYDEQYF
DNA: TGTGCCAGCAGCTTAGTGGGGACAGTTATCTACGACGAGCAGTACTTC

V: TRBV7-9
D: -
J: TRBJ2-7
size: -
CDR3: CASSPGDSSYEQYF
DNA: TGTGCCAGCAGCCCGGGGGACAGTTCCTACGAGCAGTACTTC

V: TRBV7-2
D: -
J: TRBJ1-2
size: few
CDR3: CASSSRTGSYGYTF
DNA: TGTGCCAGCAGCTCCAGGACCGGGAGCTATGGCTACACCTTC

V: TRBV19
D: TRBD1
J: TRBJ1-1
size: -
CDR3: CASSSDRETEAFF
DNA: TGTGCCAGTAGTAGCGACAGGGAGACTGAAGCTTTCTTT

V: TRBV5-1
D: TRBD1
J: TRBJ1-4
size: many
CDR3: CASRYRTGDEKLFF
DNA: TGCGCCAGCAGATATCGGACAGGGGATGAAAAACTGTTTTTT

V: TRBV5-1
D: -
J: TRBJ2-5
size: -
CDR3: CASSLSTRETQYF
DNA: TGCGCCAGCAGCTTATCAACGAGGGAGACCCAGTACTTC

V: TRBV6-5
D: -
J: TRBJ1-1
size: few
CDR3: CASSYSGSSTEAFF
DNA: TGTGCCAGCAGTTACTCGGGAAGTAGCACTGAAGCTTTCTTT

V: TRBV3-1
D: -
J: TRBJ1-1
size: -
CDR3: CASSPDGNTEAFF
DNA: TGTGCCAGCAGTCCTGACGGGAACACTGAAGCTTTCTTT

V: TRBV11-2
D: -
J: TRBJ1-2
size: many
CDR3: CASSLEPSVYGYTF
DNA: TGTGCCAGCAGCTTAGAGCCCTCAGTCTATGGCTACACCTTC

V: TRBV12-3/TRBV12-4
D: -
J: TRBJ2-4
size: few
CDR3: CASSPAGWFVQYF
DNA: TGTGCCAGCAGCCCTGCGGGTTGGTTTGTTCAGTACTTC

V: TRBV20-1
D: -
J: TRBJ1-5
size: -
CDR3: CSAKRILSNQPQHF
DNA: TGCAGTGCTAAGCGGATCCTTAGCAATCAGCCCCAGCATTTT

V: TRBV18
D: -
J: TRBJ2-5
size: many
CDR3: CASSPPRGETQYF
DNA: TGTGCCAGCTCACCACCTAGGGGAGAGACCCAGTACTTC

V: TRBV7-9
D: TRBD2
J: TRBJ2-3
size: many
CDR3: CASSLVPAGAEDTQYF
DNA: TGTGCCAGCAGCTTAGTTCCAGCGGGAGCGGAAGATACGCAGTATTTT

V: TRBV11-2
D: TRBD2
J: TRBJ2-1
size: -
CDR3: CASSYGLGNEQFF
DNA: TGTGCCAGCAGCTATGGACTAGGGAATGAGCAGTTCTTC

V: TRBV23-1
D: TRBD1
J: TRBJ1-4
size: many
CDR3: CASSRTGGGNEKLFF
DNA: TGCGCCAGCAGTCGGACAGGGGGAGGAAATGAAAAACTGTTTTTT

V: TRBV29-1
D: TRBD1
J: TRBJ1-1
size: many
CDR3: CSVDGTGGSRAEAFF
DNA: TGCAGCGTTGATGGGACAGGGGGTTCTAGAGCTGAAGCTTTCTTT

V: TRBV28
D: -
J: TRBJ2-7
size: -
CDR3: CASSFQGHLYEQYF
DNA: TGTGCCAGCAGTTTTCAGGGACACCTCTACGAGCAGTACTTC

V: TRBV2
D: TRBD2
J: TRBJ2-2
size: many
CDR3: CASSLGLAGTGELFF
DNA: TGTGCCAGCAGTCTCGGACTAGCGGGTACCGGGGAGCTGTTTTTT

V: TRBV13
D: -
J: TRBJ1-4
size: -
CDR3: CASSPKWSANEKLFF
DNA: TGTGCCAGCAGCCCGAAGTGGTCTGCTAATGAAAAACTGTTTTTT

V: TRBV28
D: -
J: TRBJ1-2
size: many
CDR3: CASSLGFYGYTF
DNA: TGTGCCAGCAGTTTAGGGTTCTATGGCTACACCTTC

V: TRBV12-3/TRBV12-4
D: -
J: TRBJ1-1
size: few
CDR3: CASSFNTGRPEAFF
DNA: TGTGCCAGCAGTTTTAACACAGGGCGACCTGAAGCTTTCTTT

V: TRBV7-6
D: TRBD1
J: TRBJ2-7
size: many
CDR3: CASSPGQVPYEQYF
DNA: TGTGCCAGCAGCCCCGGACAGGTGCCCTACGAGCAGTACTTC

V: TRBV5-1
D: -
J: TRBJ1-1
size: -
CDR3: CASSLTGRDTEAFF
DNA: TGCGCCAGCAGCTTGACAGGGAGAGACACTGAAGCTTTCTTT

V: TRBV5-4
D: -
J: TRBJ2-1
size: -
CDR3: CASSPRSDEQFF
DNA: TGTGCCAGCAGCCCTAGGTCCGATGAGCAGTTCTTC

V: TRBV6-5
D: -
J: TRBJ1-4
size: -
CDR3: CASSSVEGSANEKLFF
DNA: TGTGCCAGCAGTTCCGTAGAGGGTTCGGCTAATGAAAAACTGTTTTTT

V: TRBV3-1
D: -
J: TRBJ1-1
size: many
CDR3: CASSPLVGTTEAFF
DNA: TGTGCCAGCAGCCCCCTGGTCGGGACCACTGAAGCTTTCTTT

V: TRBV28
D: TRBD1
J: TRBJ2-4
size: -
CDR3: CASSPTGDDTKNIQYF
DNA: TGTGCCAGCAGTCCTACAGGGGACGATACGAAAAACATTCAGTACTTC

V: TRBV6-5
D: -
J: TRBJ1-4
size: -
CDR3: CASSPLGESNEKLFF
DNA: TGTGCCAGCAGTCCCCTAGGGGAATCTAATGAAAAACTGTTTTTT

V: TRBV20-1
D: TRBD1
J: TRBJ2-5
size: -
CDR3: CSTQDRGRATQYF
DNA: TGCAGTACTCAAGACAGGGGAAGAGCGACCCAGTACTTC

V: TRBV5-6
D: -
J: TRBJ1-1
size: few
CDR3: CASSLGEGRRLNTEAFF
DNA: TGTGCCAGCAGCTTGGGAGAAGGGAGGCGGCTGAACACTGAAGCTTTCTTT

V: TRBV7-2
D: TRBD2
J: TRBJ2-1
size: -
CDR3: CASSSAPAGGYNEQFF
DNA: TGTGCCAGCAGCTCAGCCCCGGCGGGGGGTTACAATGAGCAGTTCTTC

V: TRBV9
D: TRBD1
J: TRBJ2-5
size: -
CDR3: CASSAGQGASETQYF
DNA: TGTGCCAGCAGCGCGGGACAGGGGGCCTCAGAGACCCAGTACTTC

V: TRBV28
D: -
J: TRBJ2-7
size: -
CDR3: CASSSTRWGGAKTPEQYF
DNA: TGTGCCAGCAGTTCCACCCGATGGGGCGGAGCTAAAACCCCCGAGCAGTACTTC

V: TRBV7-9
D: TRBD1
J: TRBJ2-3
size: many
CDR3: CASSYGQGISDTQYF
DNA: TGTGCCAGCAGCTACGGACAGGGTATTTCAGATACGCAGTATTTT

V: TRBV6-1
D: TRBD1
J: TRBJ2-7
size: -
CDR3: CASSADRVSDEQYF
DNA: TGTGCCAGCAGTGCGGACAGGGTCTCTGACGAGCAGTACTTC

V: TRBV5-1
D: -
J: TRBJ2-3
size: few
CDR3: CASTSRGGTDTQYF
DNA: TGCGCCAGCACCTCCAGGGGGGGCACAGATACGCAGTATTTT

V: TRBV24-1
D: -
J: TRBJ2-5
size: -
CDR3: CATSDNSVETQYF
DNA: TGTGCCACCAGTGATAATAGCGTAGAGACCCAGTACTTC

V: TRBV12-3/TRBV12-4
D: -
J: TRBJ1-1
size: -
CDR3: CASSPRQEWRTF
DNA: TGTGCCAGCAGTCCTAGACAGGAGTGGAGAACGTTT

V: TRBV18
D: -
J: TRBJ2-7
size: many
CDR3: CASSRAGEQYF
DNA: TGTGCCAGCTCGCGGGCGGGCGAGCAGTACTTC

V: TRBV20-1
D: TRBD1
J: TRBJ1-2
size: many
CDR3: CSASHKFSTGQGNYGYTF
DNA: TGCAGTGCTTCCCATAAATTTTCGACGGGACAGGGAAACTATGGCTACACCTTC